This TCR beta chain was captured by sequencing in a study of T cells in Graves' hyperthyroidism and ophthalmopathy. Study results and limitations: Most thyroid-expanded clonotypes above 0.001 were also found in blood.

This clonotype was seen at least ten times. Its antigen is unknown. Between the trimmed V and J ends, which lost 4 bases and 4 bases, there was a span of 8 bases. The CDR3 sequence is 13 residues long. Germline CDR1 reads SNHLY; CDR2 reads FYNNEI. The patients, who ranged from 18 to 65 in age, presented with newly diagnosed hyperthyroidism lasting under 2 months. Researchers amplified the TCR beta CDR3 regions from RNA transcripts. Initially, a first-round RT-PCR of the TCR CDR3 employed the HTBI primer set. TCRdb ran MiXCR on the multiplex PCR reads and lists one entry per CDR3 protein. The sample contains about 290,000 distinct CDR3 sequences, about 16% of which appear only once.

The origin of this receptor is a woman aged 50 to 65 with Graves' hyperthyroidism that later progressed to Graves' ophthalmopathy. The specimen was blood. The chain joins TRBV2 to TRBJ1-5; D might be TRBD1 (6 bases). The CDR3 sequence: CASSVGGNQPQHF. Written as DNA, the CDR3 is TGTGCCAGCAGTGTAGGGGGGAATCAGCCCCAGCATTTT. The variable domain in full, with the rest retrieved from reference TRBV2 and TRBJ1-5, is EPEVTQTPSHQVTQMGQEVILRCVPISNHLYFYWYRQILGQKVEFLVSFYNNEISEKSEIFDDQFSVERPDGSNFTLKIRSTKLEDSAMYFCASSVGGNQPQHFGDGTRLSIL.